A single sample is the source of the 23 T cell receptor beta chains below, sequenced in a study of metastatic and nonmetastatic thyroid tumors. Thyroid surgery was performed in patients who had received no treatment beforehand. TCRdb re-called clones via MiXCR from the PCR reads. The table has about 38,000 clones, less than 30% seen once. Input material: blood. The source is a male donor with papillary thyroid cancer or a benign thyroid nodule (not recorded which). Some clones in this sample may be carry-over from other donors' samples.

The V and J genes are TRBV6-2 or TRBV6-3 and TRBJ2-7; 14 bases align to TRBD2. The V segment lost 7 bases and the J segment 7 bases; nucleotides outside the gene matches: 12. The germline gives CDR1 MNHEY, CDR2 SVGEGT. The CDR3 is 16 amino acids. The CDR3 coding sequence is TGTGCCAGCACCCGGACTAGCGGGGGGACTCTACGAGAGCAGTACTTC. Translating gives CASTRTSGGTLREQYF.

By share, this clone counts as medium-sized. This rearrangement joins TRBV6-1 to TRBJ2-7; 7 bases align to TRBD1. Per germline, CDR1 MNHNS and CDR2 SASEGT. With V trimmed by 6 bases and J by 3 bases, 14 bases remained unmatched. This CDR3 has 16 residues. In DNA, the CDR3 is TGTGCCAGCAGCCTTGCCACAGGGGCCAACTACTACGAGCAGTACTTC. Residues: CASSLATGANYYEQYF.

This clone was seen ten or more times. The J gene is TRBJ2-3, the V gene TRBV30; 16 nucleotides match TRBD2. This CDR3 spans 18 amino acids. The V segment lost 3 bases and the J segment 5 bases; nucleotides outside the gene matches: 11. CDR1 is GTSNPN, CDR2 SVGIG, per germline (reference sequence). The chain's CDR3 is CAWRLVGLAGGPGDTQYF. Here the CDR3 DNA reads TGTGCCTGGAGACTTGTGGGACTAGCGGGAGGGCCCGGAGATACGCAGTATTTT.

This sequence joins TRBV4-2 and TRBJ1-6; TRBD1 is a possible D gene (6 bases). The ends were cut back, 3 bases at V and 5 bases at J, with 8 bases in the middle. This CDR3 region has 14 residues. Looked up from germline, CDR1 is LGHNA and CDR2 is YNFKEQ. CDR3 sequence reads: CASSQSGDNSPLHF. CDR3 bases: TGTGCCAGCAGCCAGTCAGGGGATAATTCACCCCTCCACTTT.

The chain carries TRBV28 and TRBJ2-7; 10 bases are shared with TRBD1. V lost 5 bases, J lost 2 bases, and 6 bases stayed unmatched. Germline values: CDR1 MDHEN, CDR2 SYDVKM. This CDR3 is built from 15 residues. As DNA, the CDR3 is TGTGCCAGCAGTCTCGGGACAGGGGTAACCTACGAGCAGTACTTC. Translating it yields CASSLGTGVTYEQYF.

The chain couples TRBV5-4 to TRBJ1-1, with 10 positions matching TRBD1. The ends lost 4 bases at V and 5 bases at J; junction bases unmatched: 5. The germline V gene has CDR1 SGHNT and CDR2 YYREEE (reference sequence). The CDR3 is made up of 14 amino acids. CDR3 DNA: TGTGCCAGCAGCGCCGGACAGGGGGTTACTGAAGCTTTCTTT. Amino acids: CASSAGQGVTEAFF.

This clone was recorded a few times. At one end, the junction sequence differs from germline, possibly due to a read error. The CDR3 here is CASGRQGEQYF. The CDR3 DNA reads as TGTGCCAGCGGCAGACAGGGAGAGCAGTATTTC. V gene TRBV6-1 combines with J gene TRBJ2-7, with 7 bases aligning to TRBD1. The length of the CDR3 is 11 residues. CDR1 and CDR2 from the germline V gene are MNHNS and SASEGT.

By sample fraction, this clone is medium-sized. This sequence joins TRBV30 and TRBJ2-1; TRBD2 agrees at 8 bases. From germline, CDR1 is GTSNPN and CDR2 SVGIG (reference sequence). The length of the CDR3 is 12 residues. The V and J ends lost 3 bases and 15 bases, in that order; junction bases with no gene match: 10. The CDR3 DNA reads TGTGCCTGGAGAGAACCGGGACTAGGGGGGTTCTTC. It is translated as CAWREPGLGGFF.

At least ten counts were recorded for this clone. The chain recombines TRBV12-3 or TRBV12-4 with TRBJ2-3, with D perhaps TRBD2 (5 bases). Between the trimmed V and J ends, which lost 0 bases and 3 bases, there was a span of 7 bases. The CDR3 is 14 residues long. CDR3 sequence: CASSLAGVTDTQYF. DNA for the CDR3: TGTGCCAGCAGTTTAGCGGGAGTTACAGATACGCAGTATTTT.

This clone was observed many times. The J gene is TRBJ2-7, the V gene TRBV19; the match to TRBD2 covers 9 bases. Germline V gene sequence: CDR1 LNHDA, CDR2 SQIVND (reference sequence). This CDR3 has 14 amino acids. The V gene end was trimmed by 3 bases and the J gene end by 3 bases; junction bases not matched to a gene: 3. CDR3 sequence reads: CASSMTSGNYEQYF. CDR3 in DNA: TGTGCCAGTAGTATGACTAGCGGAAACTACGAGCAGTACTTC.

This chain links TRBV5-4 with TRBJ1-2, with D maybe TRBD1 (5 bases). Germline lookup yields CDR1 SGHNT and CDR2 YYREEE (reference sequence). V was pared by 0 bases and J by 7 bases, with 10 bases between. The CDR3 is 13 amino acids. CDR3 DNA: TGTGCCAGCAGCTTGGCGTCAGGGAGTGGCTACACCTTC. It translates to CASSLASGSGYTF.

There are many counts of this clone. Distinct nucleotide sequences in the sample also encode this CDR3. This rearrangement joins TRBV2 to TRBJ1-3; D may be TRBD1 (6 bases). V was trimmed by 9 bases and J by 0 bases, leaving 12 bases between them. The CDR3 has 14 residues. CDR1 and CDR2 (germline): SNHLY, FYNNEI. The CDR3 sequence is CARSTGDSGNTIYF. CDR3 nucleotides: TGTGCCAGATCGACAGGAGACTCTGGAAACACCATATATTTT.

The chain is built from TRBV13 and TRBJ2-2; 10 nucleotides match TRBD2. The CDR3 has 20 residues. Per germline, CDR1 PRHDT and CDR2 FYEKMQ (reference sequence). V gave up 5 bases and J gave up 3 bases; unmatched junction bases: 18. In DNA form, the CDR3 reads TGTGCCAGCAGCCTCCCAGACCAACCAGCGGGAGGGGACGACACCGGGGAGCTGTTTTTT. Protein: CASSLPDQPAGGDDTGELFF.

This clone was detected a few times. The chain employs TRBV27 and TRBJ2-7, with TRBD1 as a possible D gene (6 bases). V lost 8 bases, J lost 2 bases, and 13 bases lay in between. Germline loops: CDR1 MNHEY, CDR2 SMNVEV (reference sequence). CDR3 size: 13 residues. The CDR3 region is CASRKDSTYEQYF. The CDR3, as DNA: TGTGCCAGCCGGAAGGACAGCACCTACGAGCAGTACTTC.

The genes are TRBV28 and TRBJ2-5; D is uncertain. The CDR3 loop spans 16 amino acids. In germline, CDR1 is MDHEN, CDR2 SYDVKM. V lost 5 bases and J 5 bases, leaving 21 bases between the germline ends. The CDR3 DNA follows: TGTGCCAGCAGTCCCGGGCCCCCGGACGGTGGGGAGACCCAGTACTTC. Protein sequence: CASSPGPPDGGETQYF.

In this sample, this clone is medium-sized. The V gene is TRBV6-1, the J gene TRBJ2-7; tentative D call: TRBD2 (5 bases). The CDR3 runs 13 residues. Trimming cost V 7 bases and J 6 bases, with 16 bases left between them. Per germline, CDR1 MNHNS and CDR2 SASEGT. The CDR3 sequence: CASTSGMALEQYF. Here the CDR3 DNA reads TGTGCCAGCACGTCCGGGATGGCACTCGAGCAGTACTTC.

V usage is TRBV7-2 and J usage is TRBJ2-1; D unclear. CDR3 size: 13 residues. V was shortened by 2 bases and J by 7 bases, with 9 bases between the two germline ends. In germline, CDR1 is SGHTA, CDR2 FQGNSA. The CDR3 bases are TGTGCCAGCAGCTTAACTCGCAAGAATGAGCAGTTCTTC. As protein: CASSLTRKNEQFF.

This clone showed up just a few times. The chain has TRBV10-3 and TRBJ2-2, with D possibly TRBD2 on 5 matching bases. V lost 7 bases and J 7 bases, leaving 7 bases between the germline ends. Germline CDR1 ENHRY, CDR2 SYGVKD. CDR3 size: 11 residues. CDR3 sequence (DNA): TGTGCCATCACTACTAGCGGGGAGCTGTTTTTT. Translation gives CAITTSGELFF.

The rearrangement links TRBV6-1 to TRBJ2-1; 11 nucleotides agree with TRBD1. Unmatched junction bases numbered 11, after V lost 3 bases and J lost 7 bases. The CDR3 totals 17 residues. CDR1 MNHNS and CDR2 SASEGT come from the germline V gene. The DNA of the CDR3 is TGTGCCAGCAGTGAGGCCCCCGGGACAGGGGGACCTAATGAGCAGTTCTTC. Its translation is CASSEAPGTGGPNEQFF.

This clone was seen many times. The genes are TRBV6-5 and TRBJ1-2; D is unclear. This CDR3 spans 15 amino acids. Trimming removed 0 bases at V and 7 bases at J, with 15 bases between. Germline values: CDR1 MNHEY, CDR2 SVGAGI. CDR3: CASSYSKREFSGYTF. The CDR3 DNA is TGTGCCAGCAGTTACTCGAAAAGAGAGTTCAGTGGCTACACCTTC.

This clone was picked up many times. The genes are TRBV5-4 and TRBJ2-7; D is possibly TRBD1 (5 bases). The germline V gene has CDR1 SGHNT and CDR2 YYREEE (reference sequence). CDR3 length equals 16 residues. Trimming took 0 bases from V and 4 from J, leaving 17 bases between them. The CDR3 spells CASSLVRQGGNYEQYF. The CDR3 DNA follows: TGTGCCAGCAGCTTGGTCCGGCAGGGTGGTAATTACGAGCAGTACTTC. The variable domain in full, completed from reference TRBV5-4 and TRBJ2-7, reads ETGVTQSPTHLIKTRGQQVTLRCSSQSGHNTVSWYQQALGQGPQFIFQYYREEENGRGNFPPRFSGLQFPNYSSELNVNALELDDSALYLCASSLVRQGGNYEQYFGPGTRLTVT.

The genes are TRBV6-1 and TRBJ2-1; 10 bases agree with TRBD1. CDR3 length: 12 amino acids. Germline V gives CDR1 MNHNS, CDR2 SASEGT. Losses at the gene ends were 6 bases for V and 9 bases for J; bases not matched to a gene: 2. The CDR3, as DNA: TGTGCCAGCAGGACAGGGGGCGCTGAGCAGTTCTTC. Translation: CASRTGGAEQFF.

The chain is built from TRBV11-2 and TRBJ1-2; TRBD1 agrees at 10 bases. The junction had 10 bases not matched to a gene; V was cut back by 0 bases and J by 6 bases. This CDR3 spans 17 amino acids. Looked up from germline, CDR1 is SGHAT and CDR2 is FQNNGV. Written as DNA, the CDR3 is TGTGCCAGCAGCTTAGATCCCGAACGGGACAGGGGAAATGGCTACACCTTC. Translated, it gives CASSLDPERDRGNGYTF. Drawing the rest from reference TRBV11-2 and TRBJ1-2, the complete variable domain is EAGVAQSPRYKIIEKRQSVAFWCNPISGHATLYWYQQILGQGPKLLIQFQNNGVVDDSQLPKDRFSAERLKGVDSTLKIQPAKLEDSAVYLCASSLDPERDRGNGYTFGSGTRLTVV.